This entry lists 20 T cell receptor beta chains sequenced from one sample in a study of early T cells in non-severe SARS-CoV-2 infection. TCRdb fed the 5' RACE reads into MiXCR, producing one record per CDR3 protein. The sample has roughly 52,000 distinct CDR3 sequences; roughly 6.5% are singletons. Sequenced here: whole blood, sampled at baseline. The receptors were sampled from an adult who was a healthcare worker with PCR-confirmed SARS-CoV-2 infection or an uninfected control (not recorded which).

This clonotype was counted ten times or more. The CDR3 sequence: CASRRTGDPPGEQYF. CDR3 nucleotide sequence: TGTGCCAGCAGGAGAACAGGGGACCCGCCTGGCGAGCAGTACTTC. This rearrangement joins TRBV11-2 to TRBJ2-7; 7 positions match TRBD1. Trimming cost V 6 bases and J 6 bases; bases outside gene matches: 14. CDR3 length equals 15 residues. The germline V gene encodes CDR1 SGHAT and CDR2 FQNNGV. Using reference TRBV11-2 and TRBJ2-7 for the parts outside the CDR3, the full variable domain is EAGVAQSPRYKIIEKRQSVAFWCNPISGHATLYWYQQILGQGPKLLIQFQNNGVVDDSQLPKDRFSAERLKGVDSTLKIQPAKLEDSAVYLCASRRTGDPPGEQYFGPGTRLTVT.

This clonotype occurred a few times. The chain joins TRBV19 to TRBJ1-2; 9 bases line up with TRBD1. The CDR3 is made up of 14 amino acids. Germline loops: CDR1 LNHDA, CDR2 SQIVND (reference sequence). Trimming at V came to 5 bases and at J to 8 bases, leaving 9 bases not matched to a gene. CDR3 nucleotides: TGTGCCAGTAGTTTACAGGGGGCCGTTGGAGGCTACACCTTC. Its protein product is CASSLQGAVGGYTF.

This clonotype was observed a handful of times. The chain carries TRBV29-1 and TRBJ1-2; the match to TRBD1 covers 8 bases. Germline V gives CDR1 SQVTM, CDR2 ANQGSEA. Unmatched junction bases numbered 9, after V lost 6 bases and J lost 0 bases. This CDR3 contains 15 residues. Here the CDR3 reads CSVRQGRTSNYGYTF. CDR3 bases: TGCAGCGTAAGACAGGGGCGAACTTCTAACTATGGCTACACCTTC.

This clonotype was seen at least ten times. CDR3 sequence (DNA): TGTGCCAGCAGTTTGGACAGTACCTACGAGCAGTACTTC. Its protein is CASSLDSTYEQYF. The chain couples TRBV12-3 or TRBV12-4 to TRBJ2-7, with D possibly being TRBD1 (6 bases). The V gene lost 3 bases and the J gene lost 2 bases, with 8 bases spanning the gap. The CDR3 consists of 13 residues.

This clonotype was counted only a few times. This chain joins TRBV7-2 and TRBJ1-2, with D unclear. Trimming removed 1 base at V and 8 bases at J, with 14 bases between. Germline V gives CDR1 SGHTA, CDR2 FQGNSA. The CDR3 is 14 amino acids. This CDR3 is CASSLGWALTGYTF. The CDR3 nucleotides are TGTGCCAGCAGCTTAGGGTGGGCTCTCACCGGCTACACCTTC. Variable domain in full (rest from reference TRBV7-2 and TRBJ1-2): GAGVSQSPSNKVTEKGKDVELRCDPISGHTALYWYRQSLGQGLEFLIYFQGNSAPDKSGLPSDRFSAERTGGSVSTLTIQRTQQEDSAVYLCASSLGWALTGYTFGSGTRLTVV.

This clonotype was counted ten times or more. The chain recombines TRBV9 with TRBJ2-3, with 8 nucleotides matching TRBD2. The germline V gene has CDR1 SGDLS and CDR2 YYNGEE. This CDR3 has 16 amino acids. V lost 2 bases, J lost 3 bases, and 8 bases stayed unmatched. The CDR3 DNA reads as TGTGCCAGCAGCGTTTTGACGGGGGGGCGGACAGATACGCAGTATTTT. Protein: CASSVLTGGRTDTQYF. Using reference TRBV9 and TRBJ2-3 for the parts outside the CDR3, the full variable domain is DSGVTQTPKHLITATGQRVTLRCSPRSGDLSVYWYQQSLDQGLQFLIQYYNGEERAKGNILERFSAQQFPDLHSELNLSSLELGDSALYFCASSVLTGGRTDTQYFGPGTRLTVL.

This clonotype has just a few counts. The chain carries TRBV19 and TRBJ1-2; a possible D gene is TRBD1 (5 bases). Trimming took off 1 base at V and 3 bases at J, with 9 bases between the two ends. The CDR3 loop spans 14 amino acids. CDR1 and CDR2 (germline): LNHDA, SQIVND (reference sequence). The CDR3 sequence is CASSIGEGDYGYTF. In nucleotides, the CDR3 is TGTGCCAGTAGTATAGGGGAAGGGGACTATGGCTACACCTTC. The full variable domain, with the rest looked up from reference TRBV19 and TRBJ1-2, is DGGITQSPKYLFRKEGQNVTLSCEQNLNHDAMYWYRQDPGQGLRLIYYSQIVNDFQKGDIAEGYSVSREKKESFPLTVTSAQKNPTAFYLCASSIGEGDYGYTFGSGTRLTVV.

This clonotype was seen ten or more times. J is TRBJ2-7 and V is TRBV9; the D gene is possibly TRBD2 (5 bases). The CDR3 is 14 residues long. The V end was cut by 4 bases, the J end by 5 bases, with 16 bases between. From germline, CDR1 is SGDLS and CDR2 YYNGEE. In nucleotides, the CDR3 is TGTGCCAGCAGCCCCGGGAACGACCGGAACGAGCAGTACTTC. It yields the protein CASSPGNDRNEQYF.

In its sample, this clonotype was seen many times. V and J are TRBV12-3 or TRBV12-4 and TRBJ1-2, with 10 positions matching TRBD1. The CDR3 is made up of 13 amino acids. V lost 10 bases, J lost 5 bases, and 7 bases stayed unmatched. CDR3 DNA: TGTGCCATCCTAAGGGGACAGGGGTATGGCTACACCTTC. This sequence encodes CAILRGQGYGYTF.

This clonotype was counted a few times. The rearrangement links TRBV12-3 or TRBV12-4 to TRBJ2-3, with D perhaps TRBD1 (6 bases). This CDR3 has 14 amino acids. Trimming pared 8 bases from V and 5 bases from J, leaving 17 bases between. Written as DNA, the CDR3 is TGTGCCAGCGAGAATTTGGGGGCCCAAGATACGCAGTATTTT. Protein: CASENLGAQDTQYF.

In this sample, this clonotype turned up many times. The chain is built from TRBV12-3 or TRBV12-4 and TRBJ1-5; D is ambiguous. V was pared by 5 bases and J by 9 bases, with 8 bases between. This CDR3 contains 11 residues. CDR3 loop: CASSTSGPQHF. CDR3 in DNA: TGTGCCAGCAGTACAAGTGGGCCCCAGCATTTT.

This clonotype was counted ten times or more. J is TRBJ2-7 and V is TRBV29-1; TRBD1 matches 10 bases. Germline V gene data show CDR1 as SQVTM and CDR2 as ANQGSEA. Trimming cost V 7 bases and J 0 bases; bases outside gene matches: 3. The CDR3 spans 13 residues. Written as DNA, the CDR3 is TGCAGCGGGGGACAGGGGATCTCCTACGAGCAGTACTTC. This sequence encodes CSGGQGISYEQYF.

By share of the sample, this clonotype is medium-sized. The chain recombines TRBV29-1 with TRBJ1-1; TRBD1 is a possible D gene (5 bases). The ends were cut back, 0 bases at V and 7 bases at J, with 9 bases in the middle. This CDR3 region has 12 residues. Germline V CDR1 and CDR2: SQVTM, ANQGSEA. The DNA of the CDR3 is TGCAGCGTTGAAGATTCTGGGGGTGAAGCTTTCTTT. Translation: CSVEDSGGEAFF.

This clonotype was counted at least ten times. This chain uses TRBV5-1 with TRBJ2-6; unclear D gene. V lost 4 bases to trimming and J lost 0 bases, with 14 bases between them. Germline V lookup: CDR1 SGHRS, CDR2 YFSETQ. This CDR3 is 17 amino acids long. This CDR3 is CASSRRITASGANVLTF. CDR3 nucleotide sequence: TGCGCCAGCAGCCGCCGGATTACAGCCTCTGGGGCCAACGTCCTGACTTTC. Supplemented by reference TRBV5-1 and TRBJ2-6, the full variable domain reads KAGVTQTPRYLIKTRGQQVTLSCSPISGHRSVSWYQQTPGQGLQFLFEYFSETQRNKGNFPGRFSGRQFSNSRSEMNVSTLELGDSALYLCASSRRITASGANVLTFGAGSRLTVL.

This clonotype was seen a few times. The chain joins TRBV5-1 to TRBJ2-7; 12 nucleotides agree with TRBD1. Trimming removed 0 bases from V and 5 bases from J; junction bases left unmatched: 3. CDR1 is SGHRS, CDR2 YFSETQ, per germline. The CDR3 contains 15 residues. CDR3 loop: CASSLDGTGGDEQYF. The DNA for the CDR3 is TGCGCCAGCAGCTTGGACGGGACAGGGGGCGACGAGCAGTACTTC.

This clonotype was recorded at least ten times. V and J are TRBV5-4 and TRBJ1-1; 7 positions match TRBD1. The CDR3 spans 14 residues. The V gene end was trimmed by 4 bases and the J gene end by 3 bases; junction bases not matched to a gene: 6. Germline V gives CDR1 SGHNT, CDR2 YYREEE (reference sequence). DNA of the CDR3: TGTGCCAGCAGCCCGACAGGGAGGGACACTGAAGCTTTCTTT. Translated, it gives CASSPTGRDTEAFF.

This clonotype was picked up many times. This rearrangement joins TRBV20-1 to TRBJ1-2, with 7 bases identical to TRBD1. With 1 base clipped from V and 0 bases from J, the junction kept 8 bases outside the gene matches. Germline V CDR1 and CDR2: DFQATT, SNEGSKA (reference sequence). This CDR3 is built from 16 residues. Here the CDR3 reads CSARASRDSPNYGYTF. The CDR3, as DNA: TGCAGTGCTAGAGCAAGCCGGGACAGCCCTAACTATGGCTACACCTTC.

This clonotype came up many times. CDR3: CAIRRGLDTDTQYF. The CDR3 DNA reads TGTGCCATCAGGAGGGGCCTCGACACAGATACGCAGTATTTT. The chain recombines TRBV10-3 with TRBJ2-3; the D call may be TRBD1 or TRBD2 (5 bases each). The CDR3 has 14 residues. Germline V gives CDR1 ENHRY, CDR2 SYGVKD. V was cut by 6 bases and J by 2 bases, with 12 bases left in between.

This clonotype was observed a handful of times. The chain recombines TRBV7-6 with TRBJ2-5, with D tentatively TRBD2 (5 bases). The germline V gene has CDR1 SGHVS and CDR2 FNYEAQ. This CDR3 has 12 amino acids. Trimming removed 5 bases at V and 5 bases at J, with 9 bases between. This CDR3 reads CASSPRRETQYF. CDR3 DNA: TGTGCCAGCAGCCCCAGGAGGGAGACCCAGTACTTC. Full variable domain (remainder filled in from reference TRBV7-6 and TRBJ2-5): GAGVSQSPRYKVTKRGQDVALRCDPISGHVSLYWYRQALGQGPEFLTYFNYEAQQDKSGLPNDRFSAERPEGSISTLTIQRTEQRDSAMYRCASSPRRETQYFGPGTRLLVL.

The chain links TRBV18 to TRBJ2-7; maybe TRBD1 (6 bases). V was trimmed by 1 base and J by 2 bases, leaving 9 bases between them. The CDR3 runs 14 residues. CDR1 KGHSH and CDR2 LQKENI come from the germline V gene. In DNA form, the CDR3 reads TGTGCCAGCTCACCACAGGGGGAAGCCTACGAGCAGTACTTC. Protein sequence: CASSPQGEAYEQYF. Based on the CDR3 plus reference TRBV18 and TRBJ2-7, the full variable domain is NAGVMQNPRHLVRRRGQEARLRCSPMKGHSHVYWYRQLPEEGLKFMVYLQKENIIDESGMPKERFSAEFPKEGPSILRIQQVVRGDSAAYFCASSPQGEAYEQYFGPGTRLTVT.